A selection of T cell receptor beta chains follows, all from one sample in a study of T cell responses to AZD1222 COVID-19 vaccine. Produced via immunoSEQ multiplex PCR; TCRdb's table is partial and in-frame only. The repertoire consists of over 100,000 clones, with roughly 86% occurring once and the leading ten covering 3.3%. The input for sequencing was peripheral blood, taken 28 days after the second dose of the MenACWY control vaccine. The receptors originated from an adult who received the MenACWY meningococcal vaccine as a control. The CDR3 runs from the conserved cysteine through the conserved F or W. A D gene is named only where the DNA matches it firmly. Expanded clones get a size class; other rows say once, few or many, or leave the size out.

v_call	d_call	clone_size	j_call	cdr3_nt	cdr3_aa
TRBV5-1	TRBD1	once	TRBJ1-4	TGCGCCAGCAGCCCAGGGGGCGCCGCTAATGAAAAACTGTTTTTT	CASSPGGAANEKLFF
TRBV2	-	-	TRBJ2-3	TGTGCCAGCAGTACCTTTGAGGTTACGCAGTATTTT	CASSTFEVTQYF
TRBV20-1	-	-	TRBJ2-1	TGCAGTGGGGCCGACAATGAGCAGTTCTTC	CSGADNEQFF
TRBV5-5	-	-	TRBJ2-5	TGTGCCAGCAGCTCCCAGGAGGTAGTAGAGACCCAGTACTTC	CASSSQEVVETQYF
TRBV18	-	-	TRBJ1-5	TGTGCCAGCTCACCAAATAGGAGGCAGCCCCAGCATTTT	CASSPNRRQPQHF
TRBV28	-	-	TRBJ2-4	TGTGCCAGCAGTAAATTGGGATCTAACCCCCAAAACATTCAGTACTTC	CASSKLGSNPQNIQYF
TRBV28	-	once	TRBJ1-2	TGTGCCAGCACAAGGGGGGAAGGCTATGGCTACACCTTC	CASTRGEGYGYTF
TRBV9	-	-	TRBJ2-6	TGTGCCAGCAGCGTAGGAGGGGCCAACGTCCTGACTTTC	CASSVGGANVLTF
TRBV5-1	TRBD1	-	TRBJ1-5	TGCGCCAGCAGCGCGGACAGGGGCGGTCAGCCCCAGCATTTT	CASSADRGGQPQHF
TRBV15	-	-	TRBJ2-3	TGTGCCACCAGCAGAGCAGGCGGGTTGGAAGTGACAGATACGCAGTATTTT	CATSRAGGLEVTDTQYF
TRBV6-5	-	-	TRBJ1-1	TGTGCCAGCAGTTACCAGAGGGGAGGAGAAGCTTTCTTT	CASSYQRGGEAFF
TRBV28	TRBD1	-	TRBJ1-2	TGTGCCAGCAGTAACAGGGGGCGGGATGGCTACACCTTC	CASSNRGRDGYTF
TRBV28	TRBD1	-	TRBJ1-2	TGTGCCAGCACCTCAGCGGGACAGGGATTCGGCTACACCTTC	CASTSAGQGFGYTF
TRBV6-5	-	-	TRBJ2-2	TGTGCCAGCAGTCAAACCGGGGTCCCCGGGGAGCTGTTTTTT	CASSQTGVPGELFF
TRBV1	-	once	TRBJ2-2	TGCACCAGCAGCCAAGGCGGGATCATACCTAACACCGGGGAGCTGTTTTTT	CTSSQGGIIPNTGELFF
TRBV27	TRBD1	-	TRBJ1-2	TGTGCCAGCAGCCCCCAGGGGGTTTCTAACTATGGCTACACCTTC	CASSPQGVSNYGYTF
TRBV18	-	-	TRBJ1-1	TGTGCCAGTTACGCCCCGGGCACTGAAGCTTTCTTT	CASYAPGTEAFF
TRBV3-1/TRBV3-2	-	few	TRBJ2-3	TGTGCCAGCAGCCAAGACAGGGCAACAGATACGCAGTATTTT	CASSQDRATDTQYF
TRBV24-1	TRBD1	-	TRBJ1-2	TGTGCCACCAGTCGGGGACAGGGTCTCAACTATGGCTACACCTTC	CATSRGQGLNYGYTF
TRBV5-1	-	-	TRBJ1-2	-	CASSFGSGFGGYTF
TRBV7-8	-	-	TRBJ1-1	TGTGCCAGCAGTCCCGGACAACTCCTGAACACTGAAGCTTTCTTT	CASSPGQLLNTEAFF
TRBV7-8	-	-	TRBJ2-7	TGTGCCAGCAGCTTAGTTTCAACCTACGAGCAGTACTTC	CASSLVSTYEQYF
TRBV5-1	-	-	TRBJ1-2	TGCGCCAGCAGCTTGGGGACAGCTAACTATGGCTACACCTTC	CASSLGTANYGYTF
TRBV6-5	-	-	TRBJ2-7	TGTGCCATCAGAGGGACGGCCTACGAGCAGTACTTC	CAIRGTAYEQYF
TRBV11-1	TRBD1	-	TRBJ2-7	TGTGCCAGCAGCCGGGACAGTATTGGGGAGCAGTACTTC	CASSRDSIGEQYF
TRBV5-4	-	-	TRBJ1-3	TGTGCCAGCAGCCGAAGGGGGGCTGGAAACACCATATATTTT	CASSRRGAGNTIYF
TRBV4-1	TRBD1	-	TRBJ1-2	TGCGCCAGCAGCCTCAGACAGGGGGGAGTCAATGGCTACACCTTC	CASSLRQGGVNGYTF
TRBV21-1	-	-	TRBJ1-6	TGTGCCAGCAGCGTACGAAAGCCCGGGACAGTTGATAATTCACCCCTCCACTTT	CASSVRKPGTVDNSPLHF
TRBV15	-	-	TRBJ2-3	TGTGCCACCAGCAGAGAGGGCACTTTCACAGATACGCAGTATTTT	CATSREGTFTDTQYF
TRBV2	-	-	TRBJ1-5	TGTGCCAGCAGTGTCACCGGACAGCAGCATTTT	CASSVTGQQHF
TRBV11-2	-	-	TRBJ2-1	TGTGCCAGCAGCTTCATACAGGGCTATGAGCAGTTCTTC	CASSFIQGYEQFF
TRBV2	-	-	TRBJ1-5	TGTGCCAGCAGGGGAGAAGAACCCCAGCCCCAGCATTTT	CASRGEEPQPQHF
TRBV7-9	-	-	TRBJ1-3	TGTGCCAGCAGCCCAGGACTGATCTCTGGAAACACCATATATTTT	CASSPGLISGNTIYF
TRBV11-2	TRBD1	-	TRBJ1-1	TGTGCCAGCAGCTTAGTAGGTGGGGACAGCGAAGCTTTCTTT	CASSLVGGDSEAFF
TRBV5-1	-	-	TRBJ2-3	TGCGCCAGCAGCCCCGGTAGTGGGACAGATACGCAGTATTTT	CASSPGSGTDTQYF
TRBV7-7	-	-	TRBJ2-5	TGTGCCAGCAGCCCCAAGGGAAAGGTGGAGACCCAGTACTTC	CASSPKGKVETQYF
TRBV3-1/TRBV3-2	-	-	TRBJ2-5	TGTGCCAGCAGCCAACGTAGCCGGGAAGAGACCCAGTACTTC	CASSQRSREETQYF
TRBV7-9	-	once	TRBJ2-2	TGTGCCAGCAGCGTGCGGCGGGGGCACGGGGAGCTGTTTTTT	CASSVRRGHGELFF
TRBV3-1/TRBV3-2	-	-	TRBJ2-2	TGTGCCAGCCTACGGGGGACCGGGGAGCTGTTTTTT	CASLRGTGELFF
TRBV7-9	-	-	TRBJ1-1	TGTGCCAGCAGCTTAACGGGGTATGAAGCTTTCTTT	CASSLTGYEAFF
TRBV7-8	-	-	TRBJ1-2	TGTGCCAGCAGCTTAGTTTCGGGCAGGAACTATGGCTACACCTTC	CASSLVSGRNYGYTF
TRBV3-1/TRBV3-2	-	few	TRBJ1-1	TGTGCCAGCAGCCCGCTAGCTGACAGGAACCTGAACACTGAAGCTTTCTTT	CASSPLADRNLNTEAFF
TRBV18	TRBD1	-	TRBJ2-2	TGTGCCAGCTCACTCCTGACAGGGGAAACCGGGGAGCTGTTTTTT	CASSLLTGETGELFF
TRBV9	-	-	TRBJ2-2	TGTGCCAGCAGTGCGAGACTAGTGACCGGGGAGCTGTTTTTT	CASSARLVTGELFF
TRBV5-1	-	once	TRBJ1-5	TGCGCCAGCAGCTTGGCAGGGGCGGTCAATCAGCCCCAGCATTTT	CASSLAGAVNQPQHF
TRBV7-9	-	-	TRBJ1-6	TGTGCCAGCAGCTTAGAGGGTCCCGGGTCACCCCTCCACTTT	CASSLEGPGSPLHF
TRBV28	-	once	TRBJ2-5	TGTGCCAGCAGTTTATCTCTGGAAGAGACCCAGTACTTC	CASSLSLEETQYF
TRBV12-5	-	-	TRBJ2-5	TGTGCTAGTGGTTTGCTCGGGGAGACCCAGTACTTC	CASGLLGETQYF
TRBV7-9	-	-	TRBJ2-5	TGTGCCAGCAGCGTCAGGGGTGGAGAGACCCAGTACTTC	CASSVRGGETQYF
TRBV5-4	TRBD1	-	TRBJ1-1	TGTGCCAGCAGCGCGTACAGGGGGCAGAGTGCTGAAGCTTTCTTT	CASSAYRGQSAEAFF
TRBV5-1	TRBD1	-	TRBJ1-4	TGCGCCAGCAGCCCGACAGGGAGGGGTTATGAAAAACTGTTTTTT	CASSPTGRGYEKLFF
TRBV6-6	TRBD1	-	TRBJ2-2	TGTGCCAGCAGCGCGACAGGGGCCGGGGAGCTGTTTTTT	CASSATGAGELFF
TRBV19	-	-	TRBJ1-5	TGTGCCAGTAGTATAGATCGGGTGAGCGGGCCCCAGCATTTT	CASSIDRVSGPQHF